The 20 T cell receptor beta chains below were found in one sample sequenced in a study of cytomegalovirus exposure and HLA in healthy donors. With 60 Vbeta and 13 Jbeta primers, the PCR was carried out. Sequencing was performed with immunoSEQ multiplex PCR; in TCRdb, only in-frame clones are kept and a portion is missing. The data hold under 110,000 clones, with around 71% observed a single time. The material sequenced was PBMCs. These receptors were collected from a boy younger than 18 in good health and CMV-seronegative.

This clone has only one observation. The V call is TRBV27, the J call TRBJ2-5; 10 bases fit TRBD2. The V and J ends lost 2 bases and 3 bases, in that order; junction bases with no gene match: 12. From germline, CDR1 is MNHEY and CDR2 SMNVEV (reference sequence). This CDR3 has 18 residues. CDR3 residues: CASSLGFSSGSSEETQYF. Here the CDR3 DNA reads TGTGCCAGCAGTTTAGGTTTTTCTAGCGGGAGTTCGGAAGAGACCCAGTACTTC.

DNA of the CDR3: TGTGCCAGCAGCCCCCCCGGACAGGGAACTGAAGCTTTCTTT. This gives the protein CASSPPGQGTEAFF. V is TRBV6-5 and J is TRBJ1-1; the match to TRBD1 covers 8 bases. The V gene end was trimmed by 6 bases and the J gene end by 5 bases; junction bases not matched to a gene: 8. The CDR3 length is 14 residues. Germline CDR1 and CDR2: MNHEY and SVGAGI.

The chain recombines TRBV7-3 with TRBJ2-7, with 9 bases aligning to TRBD1. The V and J ends lost 3 bases and 3 bases, in that order; junction bases with no gene match: 3. The germline gives CDR1 SGHTA, CDR2 FQGTGA. The CDR3 extends over 14 amino acids. DNA of the CDR3: TGTGCCAGCAGCTTGGGACAGGGCCACTACGAGCAGTACTTC. This codes for CASSLGQGHYEQYF.

The chain carries TRBV4-1 and TRBJ1-1; 9 bases are shared with TRBD1. The germline V gene has CDR1 MGHRA and CDR2 YSYEKL. This CDR3 contains 18 residues. J was trimmed by 1 base and V by 4 bases; bases with no gene match: 13. CDR3 sequence: CASSPGTGRVGKNTEAFF. As DNA, the CDR3 is TGCGCCAGCAGCCCTGGGACAGGGAGAGTAGGCAAGAACACTGAAGCTTTCTTT.

The CDR3 sequence: CASSLQRSSYNEQFF. The CDR3, as DNA: TGCGCCAGCAGCTTACAGCGGAGCTCCTACAATGAGCAGTTCTTC. The rearrangement links TRBV5-1 to TRBJ2-1; tentatively, D is TRBD2 (5 bases). Between the trimmed V and J ends, which lost 2 bases and 0 bases, there was a span of 9 bases. This CDR3 contains 15 residues. The germline V gene encodes CDR1 SGHRS and CDR2 YFSETQ.

This clone showed up just a few times. The chain carries TRBV2 and TRBJ1-5, with D possibly matching TRBD1 (6 bases). The V gene lost 6 bases and the J gene lost 0 bases, with 12 bases spanning the gap. The V gene's germline CDR1 is SNHLY and CDR2 FYNNEI. The CDR3 loop spans 15 amino acids. CDR3 amino acids: CASRLQGYSNQPQHF. CDR3 coding DNA: TGTGCCAGCAGACTACAGGGCTATAGCAATCAGCCCCAGCATTTT.

The CDR3 DNA is TGTGCCAGCAGACCCGGAGGGTACACTGAAGCTTTCTTT. Translation gives CASRPGGYTEAFF. This chain links TRBV27 with TRBJ1-1; D unresolved. CDR3 length: 13 amino acids. Germline lookup yields CDR1 MNHEY and CDR2 SMNVEV (reference sequence). The V gene lost 6 bases and the J gene lost 3 bases, with 11 bases spanning the gap.

This clone was detected a few times. The DNA of the CDR3 is TGTGCCAGCAGCTTAGTGAGGTCCCTTGGGGATACGCAGTATTTT. Encoded protein: CASSLVRSLGDTQYF. The rearrangement uses TRBV7-6 and TRBJ2-3; D is undetermined. The CDR3 has 15 amino acids. The V end lost 1 base, the J end lost 6 bases, and 14 bases lay between the germline ends. From germline, CDR1 is SGHVS and CDR2 FNYEAQ.

This clone has more than one count but fewer than ten. The CDR3 is CASSLGSGALLTEAFF. In DNA form, the CDR3 reads TGTGCCAGCAGCTTAGGTTCAGGGGCACTCCTCACTGAAGCTTTCTTT. V and J are TRBV7-9 and TRBJ1-1, with TRBD1 as a possible D gene (6 bases). V dropped 1 base and J dropped 4 bases, with 16 bases sitting between them. Germline values: CDR1 SEHNR, CDR2 FQNEAQ (reference sequence). The CDR3 covers 16 residues.

The chain couples TRBV5-1 to TRBJ1-2, with TRBD1 matching over 11 bases. Germline assignment: CDR1 SGHRS and CDR2 YFSETQ. CDR3 length: 15 residues. The J segment lost 7 bases and the V segment lost 4 bases, leaving 9 bases of the junction unmatched. The CDR3 DNA is TGCGCCAGCAGCGGGAGGACAGGGGGCGCGGGTGGCTACACCTTC. It translates to CASSGRTGGAGGYTF.

The chain employs TRBV5-4 and TRBJ2-2, with 12 bases lining up with TRBD1. This CDR3 region has 16 residues. V dropped 4 bases and J dropped 5; count of bases not matched to a gene: 6. Germline CDR1 reads SGHNT; CDR2 reads YYREEE (reference sequence). The DNA for the CDR3 is TGTGCCAGCAGCGGGGGGGGACAGGGGGCAACCGGGGAGCTGTTTTTT. It is translated as CASSGGGQGATGELFF.

This clone was recorded only once. This chain uses TRBV12-5 with TRBJ1-1; D possibly corresponds to TRBD1 (6 bases). This CDR3 is 14 amino acids long. V was clipped by 3 bases and J by 3 bases, with 11 bases between them. Germline values: CDR1 LGHNT, CDR2 FRNRAP. The DNA for the CDR3 is TGTGCTAGTGGTTTAAGGGGGTCGTACACTGAAGCTTTCTTT. This encodes CASGLRGSYTEAFF. Full variable domain (outside the CDR3, taken from reference TRBV12-5 and TRBJ1-1): DARVTQTPRHKVTEMGQEVTMRCQPILGHNTVFWYRQTMMQGLELLAYFRNRAPLDDSGMPKDRFSAEMPDATLATLKIQPSEPRDSAVYFCASGLRGSYTEAFFGQGTRLTVV.

The count of this clone is one. The CDR3 reads CASSESVGQGHGYTF. CDR3 nucleotide sequence: TGTGCCAGCAGTGAATCGGTAGGACAGGGCCATGGCTACACCTTC. The chain uses TRBV6-1 and TRBJ1-2; 8 bases line up with TRBD1. This CDR3 is built from 15 residues. Germline lookup yields CDR1 MNHNS and CDR2 SASEGT. J lost 6 bases, V lost 2 bases, and 8 bases had no gene match.

The chain links TRBV6-4 to TRBJ1-1; TRBD1 agrees at 7 bases. Trimming removed 4 bases from V and 6 bases from J; junction bases left unmatched: 5. Germline V gene lookup returns CDR1 MRHNA and CDR2 SNTAGT. There are 13 residues in the CDR3. The CDR3 is CASSATGEAEAFF. CDR3 DNA sequence: TGTGCCAGCAGTGCAACAGGGGAGGCTGAAGCTTTCTTT.

This chain links TRBV6-5 with TRBJ1-2; D remains ambiguous. Trimming removed 0 bases at V and 0 bases at J, with 11 bases between. Per germline, CDR1 MNHEY and CDR2 SVGAGI. This CDR3 contains 16 residues. Written as DNA, the CDR3 is TGTGCCAGCAGTTACTCCGGGAATTCGGCTAACTATGGCTACACCTTC. This gives the protein CASSYSGNSANYGYTF.

V usage is TRBV5-1 and J usage is TRBJ1-4; no reliable D call. V shed 5 bases and J shed 0 bases, with 8 bases lying between them. Germline CDR1 and CDR2: SGHRS and YFSETQ. The CDR3 sequence is 14 residues long. CDR3 sequence (DNA): TGCGCCAGCAGTCGGGGTGCAACTAATGAAAAACTGTTTTTT. As protein: CASSRGATNEKLFF.

V gene TRBV5-1 combines with J gene TRBJ1-4, with D tentatively TRBD1 (5 bases). Germline CDR1 and CDR2: SGHRS and YFSETQ. The CDR3 spans 15 residues. The germline V and J ends were trimmed by 0 bases and 8 bases, with 14 bases remaining between them. CDR3 sequence reads: CASSLESGVGEKLFF. The DNA for the CDR3 is TGCGCCAGCAGCTTGGAATCGGGGGTTGGGGAAAAACTGTTTTTT.

The chain has TRBV25-1 and TRBJ1-4; a weak D match, TRBD1 (5 bases). Germline lookup yields CDR1 MGHDK and CDR2 SYGVNS. The germline V and J ends were trimmed by 3 bases and 2 bases, with 16 bases remaining between them. The CDR3 has 17 amino acids. Here the CDR3 reads CASSEFSLRATNEKLFF. The CDR3 coding sequence is TGTGCCAGCAGTGAGTTTTCTCTCAGGGCCACTAATGAAAAACTGTTTTTT.

J is TRBJ1-4 and V is TRBV29-1; TRBD1 matches 7 bases. The CDR3 sequence is 15 residues long. V trimming: 1 base; J trimming: 4 bases; junction bases outside the gene matches: 6. Per the germline V gene, CDR1 is SQVTM and CDR2 is ANQGSEA. The DNA of the CDR3 is TGCAGCGTTGAAGGGCGGGCAGGGGGTAATGAAAAACTGTTTTTT. It codes for CSVEGRAGGNEKLFF.

The genes are TRBV4-1 and TRBJ2-7; 7 bases map to TRBD1. Germline V gene sequence: CDR1 MGHRA, CDR2 YSYEKL. This CDR3 has 15 residues. V was pared by 4 bases and J by 2 bases, with 8 bases of the junction left unmatched. CDR3 DNA: TGCGCCAGCAGCCCACGACAGGGCGGCACCTACGAGCAGTACTTC. Translation: CASSPRQGGTYEQYF.